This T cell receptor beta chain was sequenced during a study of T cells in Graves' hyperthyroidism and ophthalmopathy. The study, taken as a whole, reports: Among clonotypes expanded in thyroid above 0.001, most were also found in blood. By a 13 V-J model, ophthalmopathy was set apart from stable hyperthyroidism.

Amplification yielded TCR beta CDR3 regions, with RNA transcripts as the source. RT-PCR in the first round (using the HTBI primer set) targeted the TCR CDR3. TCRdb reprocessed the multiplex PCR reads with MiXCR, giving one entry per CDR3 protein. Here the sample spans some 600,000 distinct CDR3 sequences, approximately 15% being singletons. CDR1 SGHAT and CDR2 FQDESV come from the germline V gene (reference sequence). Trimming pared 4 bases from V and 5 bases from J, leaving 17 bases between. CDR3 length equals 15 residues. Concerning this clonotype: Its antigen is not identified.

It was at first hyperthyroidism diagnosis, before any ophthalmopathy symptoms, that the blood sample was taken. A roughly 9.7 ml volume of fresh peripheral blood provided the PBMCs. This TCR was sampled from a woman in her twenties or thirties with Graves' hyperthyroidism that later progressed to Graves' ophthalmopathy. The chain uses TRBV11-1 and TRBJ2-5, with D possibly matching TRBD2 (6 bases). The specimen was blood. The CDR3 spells CASSSQTGGVETQYF. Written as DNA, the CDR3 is TGTGCCAGCAGCTCGCAGACCGGGGGTGTTGAGACCCAGTACTTC.